This TCR beta chain was recovered during a study of response to subunit inactivated influenza vaccine (dated 2018 in TCRdb). About the study as a whole: The study used deep quantitative T cell receptor repertoire profiling to track responses to a trivalent subunit inactivated influenza vaccine.

About this clonotype itself: Its antigen is not yet known. Base qualities are not recorded, but no much larger clone differs from it by a single base.

The protocol used for the library was RT-PCR. Sequencing used an Illumina HiSeq 2500. TCRdb took the public reads, trimmed them with fastp at Q25, ran MiXCR for clone calling and kept in-frame beta chains. Rows with a matching CDR3 protein are joined into one entry that keeps the most common DNA and genes. Here the sample has around 760,000 distinct CDR3 sequences; approximately 13% occur a single time. Roughly 6.4% of the sample comes from the top ten. Compared with germline, V lacks 4 bases and J lacks 0 bases; bases without a gene match: 4. Taken from cysteine to phenylalanine, the CDR3 has 15 residues. Of the read, only the CDR3 DNA is kept; its 45 bases are in frame from base 1. Taken from the germline V gene, the CDR1 and CDR2 loops are SGHTA and FQGNSA. Overall study results and their limits: It was suggested by the authors that each seasonal influenza vaccination may recruit only a limited number of new T cells.

The sequence links TRBV7-2 to TRBJ2-5; 8 middle bases align to TRBD2. Source: PBMCs from blood, taken around 14 days before vaccination. The TCR was taken from a man in his forties or fifties who received an inactivated influenza vaccine. Donor details come from another sample of the same person, matched by shared clones. For the CDR3, the sequence is CASSYSSGHQETQYF. The sequenced DNA: TGTGCCAGCAGCTACTCTAGCGGGCACCAAGAGACCCAGTACTTC.